The entry below gives a single T cell receptor beta chain sequence along with its context. The assay was immunoSEQ multiplex PCR, and TCRdb's table has in-frame clones only and misses some. The table lists roughly 70,000 clones, roughly 85% of them singletons, with roughly a fifth in the top ten. This entry belongs to a study of blood T cell repertoires in COVID-19. Study-wide background: From T cells, B-cell-depleted T cells, or PBMCs came the material, which was cDNA or gDNA.

Trimming took 5 bases from V and 9 from J, leaving 13 bases between them. CDR3 length: 12 residues. This receptor was identified in a woman older than 75 with acute or convalescent COVID-19. This rearrangement joins TRBV12-3 or TRBV12-4 to TRBJ1-1; no reliable D call. The specimen sequenced was peripheral blood. The CDR3 DNA follows: TGTGCCAGCAGTCCCGGCGGAGGGAAAGCTTTCTTT. Translating gives CASSPGGGKAFF.